This passage covers 8 T cell receptor beta chains from one sample sequenced in a study of blood T cell repertoires in COVID-19. TCRdb's copy holds only in-frame clones and misses some; the assay was immunoSEQ multiplex PCR. The sample yields about 240,000 clones, 81% seen once. Sample: peripheral blood. These receptors originate from a woman older than 75 with COVID-19, enrolled during active disease.

Here the CDR3 reads CASSLMTTVNEQFF. CDR3 DNA: TGTGCCAGCAGCTTAATGACGACAGTCAATGAGCAGTTCTTC. V and J are TRBV7-9 and TRBJ2-1; a weak D match, TRBD1 (5 bases). The V gene lost 2 bases and the J gene lost 6 bases, with 11 bases spanning the gap. The germline gives CDR1 SEHNR, CDR2 FQNEAQ (reference sequence). This CDR3 contains 14 residues.

This clone was observed a single time. The gene calls are TRBV5-1 and TRBJ2-1, with a tentative D call TRBD1 (6 bases). Germline V gene lookup returns CDR1 SGHRS and CDR2 YFSETQ. V shed 2 bases and J shed 7 bases, with 19 bases lying between them. This CDR3 has 16 residues. The CDR3 DNA reads TGCGCCAGCAGCTTTAACAGGGCCACCCGAGGGAATGAGCAGTTCTTC. This gives the protein CASSFNRATRGNEQFF.

The chain carries TRBV7-3 and TRBJ1-2, with D hard to call. The germline V gene encodes CDR1 SGHTA and CDR2 FQGTGA. Trimming cost V 5 bases and J 1 base, with 5 bases left between them. CDR3 length: 12 amino acids. CDR3 bases: TGTGCCAGCAGCAGCGATAACTATGGCTACACCTTC. Its protein is CASSSDNYGYTF.

As for this clone: The sample holds other DNA sequences that translate to the same CDR3. The rearrangement joins TRBV18 to TRBJ1-5; D gene ambiguous. The CDR3 is 13 amino acids. Germline CDR1 is KGHSH and CDR2 is LQKENI. V was trimmed by 3 bases and J by 5 bases, leaving 8 bases between them. CDR3 in DNA: TGTGCCAGCTCACCCCGGTCGGATCAGCCCCAGCATTTT. Amino acids: CASSPRSDQPQHF.

This chain joins TRBV10-1 and TRBJ1-1; possible D gene TRBD1, 6 bases. Germline V gives CDR1 WNHNN, CDR2 SYGVQD (reference sequence). CDR3 size: 15 residues. Deletions cut 4 bases from V and 10 bases from J, with 22 bases between. The CDR3 DNA reads TGCGCCAGCAGTGGACAGGTAGTTGTCATCTGGGGAGCTTTCTTT. Translation gives CASSGQVVVIWGAFF.

V and J are TRBV15 and TRBJ1-2; D not certain. With 0 bases removed from V and 3 bases from J, the gap between germline ends came to 5 bases. Germline V lookup: CDR1 LNHNV, CDR2 YYDKDF (reference sequence). The CDR3 runs to 13 residues. The CDR3: CATSRETDYGYTF. In DNA, the CDR3 is TGTGCCACCAGCAGAGAAACAGACTATGGCTACACCTTC.

CDR3 sequence reads: CASSSPQGSWANVLTF. CDR3 nucleotide sequence: TGTGCCAGCAGCTCACCACAGGGGAGTTGGGCCAACGTCCTGACTTTC. V gene TRBV5-4 combines with J gene TRBJ2-6; 7 positions agree with TRBD1. The CDR3 is 16 amino acids. Trimming cost V 3 bases and J 5 bases; bases outside gene matches: 8. Germline-derived CDR1 and CDR2 are SGHNT and YYREEE (reference sequence).

The chain carries TRBV18 and TRBJ2-3; 9 nucleotides line up with TRBD1. Losses at the gene ends were 0 bases for V and 4 bases for J; bases not matched to a gene: 8. The CDR3 contains 17 residues. Germline CDR1 is KGHSH and CDR2 is LQKENI. The CDR3 region has the DNA TGTGCCAGCTCACCACCCTGGGGGACAGGGATTTCAGATACGCAGTATTTT. Its protein is CASSPPWGTGISDTQYF.